This is a list of T cell receptor beta chains from one sample in a study of tumor and adjacent non-tumor tissue in lung cancer. TCRdb re-called the multiplex PCR reads through MiXCR, storing one row per CDR3 protein. The sample has 90,000 to 100,000 distinct CDR3 sequences; 80% are singletons. Material: distant non-tumor lung tissue. The receptor source for this set is a man aged 55 to 70 with small cell lung cancer. Each CDR3 is given with its conserved first and last residue. D genes are given only for firm matches. Size is omitted from some rows. Given values are once, few, many or a class for expanded clones.

CDR3 DNA	CDR3 protein	clone size	D gene	V gene	J gene
TGTGCTGGCAGCTTTGGAGTAGCGGGAGGCTACTACTACAATGAGCAGTTCTTC	CAGSFGVAGGYYYNEQFF	once	TRBD2	TRBV11-2	TRBJ2-1
TGTGCCAGTAGCCAAGCCCCGACTGCGACATCCTACAAAGAGCAGTTCTTC	CASSQAPTATSYKEQFF	once	NA	TRBV4-2	TRBJ2-1
TGTGCCAGCAGCTTGGGGGGGCGGGAAACCCAGTACTTC	CASSLGGRETQYF	NA	NA	TRBV5-6	TRBJ2-5
TGTGCCAGCAGTGCCTCGGCGGGTCCCGTGAACACCGGGGAGCTGTTTTTT	CASSASAGPVNTGELFF	NA	NA	TRBV6-6	TRBJ2-2
TGTGCAAACAGCGAACAGGGTTCTTGGGAGACCCAGTACTTC	CANSEQGSWETQYF	NA	NA	TRBV7-9	TRBJ2-5
TGTGCCTTACGGACAGACCTGATCAATGAAGCTTTCTTT	CALRTDLINEAFF	NA	NA	TRBV10-3	TRBJ1-1
TGTGCCAGTTTAGGATTCGGACCTGGGGCCAACGTCCTGACTTTC	CASLGFGPGANVLTF	NA	NA	TRBV12-3/TRBV12-4	TRBJ2-6
TGTACCAGCAGTGAACTTGCGGGAGGGAAGAATGAGGAGTTCTTC	CTSSELAGGKNEEFF	NA	TRBD2	TRBV6-1	TRBJ2-1
TGTGCCAGCAGCTTAGCGACATATGAGCAGTTTTTC	CASSLATYEQFF	NA	NA	TRBV11-3	TRBJ2-1
TGTGCCAGCAGCCACCCCGGGGAAGACGAGCAGTTCTTC	CASSHPGEDEQFF	NA	NA	TRBV4-1	TRBJ2-1
TGCGCCAGTAACCGACTAGGCACCACAGATACGCAGTATTTT	CASNRLGTTDTQYF	few	NA	TRBV5-1	TRBJ2-3
TGTGCCAGTTCGTCGGACAGGCCTGGCATAGATACGCAGTATTTT	CASSSDRPGIDTQYF	NA	TRBD1	TRBV18	TRBJ2-3
TGTGTCAGCAGTGAACATCTTGACAGTGAAAAACTGTTTTTC	CVSSEHLDSEKLFF	once	NA	TRBV6-1	TRBJ1-4
TGCAGTGTTAAATTAGCTGGCAGTCCCTACAATGAGCAGTTCTTC	CSVKLAGSPYNEQFF	NA	NA	TRBV29-1	TRBJ2-1
TGTGCCAGCAGCTTATGGGGGGGCGCTGGAGACACCATATATTTC	CASSLWGGAGDTIYF	NA	NA	TRBV11-2	TRBJ1-3
TGTGCCAGCAGCCCAGGGGGGCAGGGCCATACCGAGCAGTACTTC	CASSPGGQGHTEQYF	NA	NA	TRBV11-3	TRBJ2-7
TGTGCCAGCAGTCTGATTTCGGAGGGTCCGCCCTACAAGCAGTACTTC	CASSLISEGPPYKQYF	NA	NA	TRBV6-2/TRBV6-3	TRBJ2-7
TGTGCCAGCAGCCCCCTAGCGGGAGCCTCCTACAATGATCAGTACTTC	CASSPLAGASYNDQYF	NA	TRBD2	TRBV11-2	TRBJ2-4
TGTGCCAGCCACCGACTCGCAGGAGCAGATACGCAGCATTTT	CASHRLAGADTQHF	NA	NA	TRBV11-2	TRBJ1-5
TGTACCAGCAGCCTACTAGCGGGAGAGTACTTC	CTSSLLAGEYF	NA	TRBD2	TRBV5-5	TRBJ2-4
TGTGCCAGCAGCCCGTACAACAGGGGAGACACCGGGGAGCTGTTTTTT	CASSPYNRGDTGELFF	NA	TRBD1	TRBV5-4	TRBJ2-2
TGTGCCAGCAGTAGGGAGGATGCTTGGGCCAACGTCCTGACTTTC	CASSREDAWANVLTF	once	NA	TRBV6-1	TRBJ2-6
TGCGCCATCAGACCTGGGGAGTCGGGTCAGCCCCAGCATTTT	CAIRPGESGQPQHF	NA	NA	TRBV5-1	TRBJ1-5
TGTGCCGGCAGTTTCTCTGGGACAGACACGGGGGAGCCGTTTTTT	CAGSFSGTDTGEPFF	NA	NA	TRBV12-3/TRBV12-4	TRBJ2-2
TGCACCGGCAGCCAAGATCTGAGGGCCAACACTGGGGAGCTGTTTTTT	CTGSQDLRANTGELFF	NA	NA	TRBV4-2	TRBJ2-2
TGTGCCTGGAGTGCGGGGACAGGGAGAGTCAAAAACATTCAGTGCTTC	CAWSAGTGRVKNIQCF	NA	TRBD1	TRBV30	TRBJ2-4
TGTGCCAGCAGTTCTACTAGAGGAACCTACAATGAGCAGTTCTTC	CASSSTRGTYNEQFF	NA	NA	TRBV12-3/TRBV12-4	TRBJ2-1
TGTGCCAGCAGCTTAGGGGCGCGGTTGGTGGAGCAGTCCTTC	CASSLGARLVEQSF	NA	NA	TRBV11-2	TRBJ2-1
TGTGCCGGCAGCCCCGATGGTGGCAGACCAGAAGCTTTCTTT	CAGSPDGGRPEAFF	NA	NA	TRBV13	TRBJ1-1
TGTGCCAGCGGTGTAGGGGAGGCTTGCACCATATATTTT	CASGVGEACTIYF	NA	NA	TRBV12-3/TRBV12-4	TRBJ1-3
TGCGCCAGCAGCTTGGCCACATCCTACAATGAGCAGTTCTTC	CASSLATSYNEQFF	many	NA	TRBV5-1	TRBJ2-1
TGCAGCGTCCCACATGGCGACTATGGCTACACCTTC	CSVPHGDYGYTF	NA	NA	TRBV29-1	TRBJ1-2
TGTGCCAGCAGTTTAGGGGGACTGCCAGATATGCAGTATTTT	CASSLGGLPDMQYF	NA	NA	TRBV6-5	TRBJ2-3
TGTGCCAGCACGTCCCCCCGACAGGGGGCTGACTATGACTACACCTTC	CASTSPRQGADYDYTF	NA	NA	TRBV21-1	TRBJ1-2
TGTGCCAGCAGCTTAGCTAGTACAGATATGCAGTATTTT	CASSLASTDMQYF	NA	NA	TRBV11-2	TRBJ2-3
TGCGCCAGCAGCCAGGGGTATGGCGAGCAGTACTTC	CASSQGYGEQYF	many	NA	TRBV4-1	TRBJ2-7
TGTGCAAGCAGCACAAAGAATGACGATGAACAGTTCTTC	CASSTKNDDEQFF	NA	NA	TRBV11-3	TRBJ2-1
TGTGCCAGCAATACTCGGAGAGGGGGCGCGGCAGATACGCAGTATTTT	CASNTRRGGAADTQYF	NA	TRBD1	TRBV5-4	TRBJ2-3
TGTGCCAGTAGCCTTCCAAGCGGGAGTTTAGCTGAGCAGTTCTTC	CASSLPSGSLAEQFF	NA	TRBD2	TRBV11-2	TRBJ2-1
TGTGCCGGCAGTTTCGCGGTGGCATGGGGTGGCGGCTACACCTTC	CAGSFAVAWGGGYTF	NA	NA	TRBV12-3/TRBV12-4	TRBJ1-2
TGCAGCGTCAGAGGACAGTTGAATACTGAAGCTTTCTTT	CSVRGQLNTEAFF	NA	NA	TRBV29-1	TRBJ1-1
TGTGCCAACAGTCCGGTACAGGGGCCTCACAATGAGCAGTTCTTC	CANSPVQGPHNEQFF	NA	TRBD1	TRBV12-3/TRBV12-4	TRBJ2-1
TGTGCCAGTAGCTGGGGCCTCCTACGGACTAATGAAAAACTATTTTTT	CASSWGLLRTNEKLFF	NA	NA	TRBV5-5	TRBJ1-4